What follows are 10 T cell receptor beta chains derived from one specimen sequenced in a study of blood T cell repertoires in COVID-19 (dated by TCRdb to between 2020 and 2021). The library was prepared using the immunoSEQ multiplex PCR assay. TCRdb provides this immuneACCESS table in a form limited to in-frame rearrangements. Some clones are lacking; in checked studies, under half of them reflect an unresolved V gene, and why the rest are absent is not known. This sample has around 300,000 clones in its table, and about nine tenths of those were observed once. Of the sample, roughly 2.2% is held by the ten largest clones. Sample: peripheral blood. Receptor source: a man in his fifties with acute or convalescent COVID-19.

The rearrangement uses TRBV19 and TRBJ2-5; D perhaps matches TRBD2 (6 bases). The germline V gene encodes CDR1 LNHDA and CDR2 SQIVND (reference sequence). CDR3 length: 14 amino acids. V gave up 4 bases and J gave up 4 bases, with 13 bases separating them. CDR3 DNA: TGTGCCAGTAGTAGTGGGAGGCAGGCAGAGACCCAGTACTTC. Amino acids: CASSSGRQAETQYF.

J is TRBJ2-3 and V is TRBV6-5; D may be TRBD2 (5 bases). The CDR3 length is 14 residues. V lost 2 bases to trimming and J lost 2 bases, with 8 bases between them. Germline V CDR1 and CDR2: MNHEY, SVGAGI. The CDR3 coding sequence is TGTGCCAGCAGTTACAGCGGAATCACAGATACGCAGTATTTT. Translated: CASSYSGITDTQYF.

The V gene is TRBV10-3, the J gene TRBJ1-2; D not resolved. Deletions cut 3 bases from V and 2 bases from J, with 7 bases between. Germline V CDR1 and CDR2: ENHRY, SYGVKD. The CDR3 runs to 13 residues. CDR3 residues: CAISDRVNYGYTF. In nucleotides, the CDR3 is TGTGCCATCAGTGATCGGGTAAACTATGGCTACACCTTC.

The chain uses TRBV2 and TRBJ2-2, with D tentatively TRBD1 (5 bases). Trimming cost V 8 bases and J 3 bases, with 7 bases left between them. Germline CDR1 is SNHLY and CDR2 is FYNNEI. The CDR3 spans 12 residues. CDR3 residues: CASLGDTGELFF. The CDR3 nucleotides read TGTGCCAGCCTAGGGGACACCGGGGAGCTGTTTTTT. Looking up the rest from reference TRBV2 and TRBJ2-2 gives the full variable domain: EPEVTQTPSHQVTQMGQEVILRCVPISNHLYFYWYRQILGQKVEFLVSFYNNEISEKSEIFDDQFSVERPDGSNFTLKIRSTKLEDSAMYFCASLGDTGELFFGEGSRLTVL.

V and J are TRBV30 and TRBJ2-7; tentatively, D is TRBD1 (6 bases). Germline V gives CDR1 GTSNPN, CDR2 SVGIG (reference sequence). This CDR3 is built from 13 residues. V dropped 3 bases and J dropped 4 bases, with 13 bases sitting between them. CDR3 coding DNA: TGTGCCTGGAGAAACTCAGGACAGTACGAGCAGTACTTC. Its protein product is CAWRNSGQYEQYF.

The V and J genes are TRBV9 and TRBJ2-3, with D perhaps matching TRBD1 (6 bases). The CDR3 consists of 15 residues. The germline V gene has CDR1 SGDLS and CDR2 YYNGEE. Trimming stripped 0 bases from V and 4 bases from J, with 12 bases between. CDR3: CASSVGTALSDTQYF. The CDR3 DNA follows: TGTGCCAGCAGCGTAGGGACAGCGCTGTCAGATACGCAGTATTTT.

The rearrangement uses TRBV19 and TRBJ2-7; the D gene is possibly TRBD2 (5 bases). Trimming took off 2 bases at V and 0 bases at J, with 8 bases between the two ends. The CDR3 has 14 residues. The germline CDR1 and CDR2 sequences are LNHDA and SQIVND (reference sequence). The CDR3 DNA sequence: TGTGCCAGTAGTATAAGCGGAATCTCCTACGAGCAGTACTTC. Its translation: CASSISGISYEQYF.

This chain links TRBV15 with TRBJ2-5; D possibly corresponds to TRBD2 (6 bases). The germline V gene encodes CDR1 LNHNV and CDR2 YYDKDF (reference sequence). V lost 8 bases to trimming and J lost 5 bases, with 18 bases between them. The CDR3 contains 14 residues. The CDR3 region is CATDRRELGETQYF. The CDR3 DNA is TGTGCCACCGACCGACGGGAGCTGGGGGAGACCCAGTACTTC.

In DNA, the CDR3 is TGCGCCAGCATGTTGCCGGACAGGGAGGGCGAGCAGTACTTC. Protein: CASMLPDREGEQYF. The gene calls are TRBV5-1 and TRBJ2-7; tentatively, D is TRBD1 (8 bases). The CDR3 extends over 14 amino acids. The ends were cut back, 6 bases at V and 6 bases at J, with 19 bases in the middle. Germline CDR1 and CDR2: SGHRS and YFSETQ.

The V gene is TRBV9, the J gene TRBJ2-3, with a weak D call TRBD2 (6 bases). Germline assignment: CDR1 SGDLS and CDR2 YYNGEE. The CDR3 length is 15 residues. Trimming stripped 3 bases from V and 1 base from J, with 12 bases between. CDR3 nucleotides: TGTGCCAGCAGCGGTACCGGGACTGGCACAGATACGCAGTATTTT. It codes for CASSGTGTGTDTQYF.